The 27 T cell receptor beta chains listed next were all sequenced from one sample in a study of blood T cells in healthy people across ages. A second PCR, run for about 7 to 11 cycles, used a sample-barcoded 5' primer plus a J-beta primer mix. TCRdb called the 5' RACE reads again in MiXCR, with one record for every CDR3 protein. The sample lists hundreds of thousands of distinct CDR3 sequences, under 30% occurring once. Input material: blood. Every receptor here comes from a woman aged 80 or over in good health.

The V call is TRBV14, the J call TRBJ2-1, with 8 bases that match TRBD2. J lost 10 bases, V lost 5 bases, and 7 bases had no gene match. The germline V gene has CDR1 SGHDN and CDR2 FVKESK. The CDR3 runs to 13 residues. The CDR3 sequence is CASSSSGTREQFF. Here the CDR3 DNA reads TGTGCCAGCAGCTCTTCCGGGACTAGGGAGCAGTTCTTC.

This clonotype was observed a handful of times. The chain uses TRBV20-1 and TRBJ1-1, with unresolved D. Trimming removed 1 base at V and 1 base at J, with 10 bases between. This CDR3 comprises 14 residues. Per germline, CDR1 DFQATT and CDR2 SNEGSKA (reference sequence). The CDR3 is CSARVPGWNTEAFF. DNA for the CDR3: TGCAGTGCTAGAGTACCTGGTTGGAACACTGAAGCTTTCTTT.

Details on this clonotype: A much larger clone lies one base from this, so it may be a read error. The CDR3 DNA reads TGCGCCAGCAGCCCCTCAGGGACAGGGGAGAGGGGCTACACCTTC. Its protein is CASSPSGTGERGYTF. The rearrangement uses TRBV4-3 and TRBJ1-2, with 10 positions matching TRBD1. J was trimmed by 8 bases and V by 4 bases; bases with no gene match: 10. This CDR3 spans 15 amino acids. Germline CDR1 is LGHNA and CDR2 is YSLEER.

V is TRBV7-3 and J is TRBJ2-5; 8 bases line up with TRBD1. The CDR3 has 15 amino acids. V shed 2 bases and J 2 bases; nucleotides not matched to a gene: 4. CDR1 SGHTA and CDR2 FQGTGA come from the germline V gene. CDR3 nucleotides: TGTGCCAGCAGCTTATATCAGGGGGCTCAAGAGACCCAGTACTTC. It translates to CASSLYQGAQETQYF.

This chain uses TRBV20-1 with TRBJ1-2, with D possibly being TRBD1 (5 bases). This CDR3 is built from 14 residues. CDR1 is DFQATT and CDR2 is SNEGSKA in the germline V gene (reference sequence). The V gene lost 4 bases and the J gene lost 5 bases, with 17 bases spanning the gap. The CDR3 loop is CSAIQGWIGYGYTF. The CDR3 DNA reads as TGCAGTGCTATCCAGGGTTGGATTGGGTATGGCTACACCTTC.

This clonotype was observed at least ten times. The chain recombines TRBV7-8 with TRBJ2-5, with D possibly TRBD2 on 5 matching bases. Germline lookup yields CDR1 SGHVS and CDR2 FQNEAQ. V dropped 5 bases and J dropped 5 bases, with 15 bases sitting between them. The CDR3 has 14 amino acids. For the CDR3, the DNA is TGTGCCAGCAGCCCCGGGGAGTGGTGGGAGACCCAGTACTTC. It is translated as CASSPGEWWETQYF.

The gene calls are TRBV30 and TRBJ2-3; no clear D gene. Trimming left V 5 bases short and J 5 bases short, with 17 bases between. This CDR3 contains 14 residues. The germline V gene encodes CDR1 GTSNPN and CDR2 SVGIG (reference sequence). The CDR3 DNA reads as TGTGCCTGGGTACTTGGATCTAGGGTAGATACGCAGTATTTT. Translated: CAWVLGSRVDTQYF. Using reference TRBV30 and TRBJ2-3 for the parts outside the CDR3, the full variable domain is SQTIHQWPATLVQPVGSPLSLECTVEGTSNPNLYWYRQAAGRGLQLLFYSVGIGQISSEVPQNLSASRPQDRQFILSSKKLLLSDSGFYLCAWVLGSRVDTQYFGPGTRLTVL.

For this clonotype: An end of the junction does not agree with germline; a read error may underlie this. The rearrangement joins TRBV19 to TRBJ1-2, with 9 bases fitting TRBD1. The CDR3 loop spans 13 amino acids. Germline CDR1 is LNHDA and CDR2 is SQIVND (reference sequence). The CDR3 nucleotides read TGTGCCAGCGGGGTGACAGGGGGTTATGGCCACACCTTC. Its translation: CASGVTGGYGHTF.

The chain is built from TRBV6-4 and TRBJ2-1; TRBD2 aligns across 8 bases. The germline gives CDR1 MRHNA, CDR2 SNTAGT. The junction had 7 bases not matched to a gene; V was cut back by 0 bases and J by 6 bases. The length of the CDR3 is 16 residues. The CDR3 reads CASSDSSAGDSNEQFF. The CDR3 nucleotides are TGTGCCAGCAGTGACTCTTCAGCGGGAGACAGCAATGAGCAGTTCTTC.

J is TRBJ2-3 and V is TRBV7-2; 8 bases agree with TRBD2. The germline V gene encodes CDR1 SGHTA and CDR2 FQGNSA. CDR3 length: 18 amino acids. V gave up 3 bases and J gave up 2 bases; unmatched junction bases: 13. CDR3 protein: CASSLAGFGAGDTDTQYF. The DNA for the CDR3 is TGTGCCAGCAGCTTGGCGGGTTTCGGAGCGGGGGACACAGATACGCAGTATTTT.

In this sample, this clonotype turned up once. A much larger clone differs by one base, so this may be a read error. No conserved phenylalanine or tryptophan is present at the end of the CDR3, so a read error is the likely explanation. This chain links TRBV11-2 with TRBJ1-2; the D is unclear. The germline gives CDR1 SGHAT, CDR2 FQNNGV. V was shortened by 2 bases and J by 6 bases, with 16 bases between the two germline ends. The CDR3 is 15 residues long. The CDR3 DNA sequence: TGTGCCAGCAGCTTACTCGGGTTGGTGGGCGATGGCTACACCTGC. Its translation: CASSLLGLVGDGYTC.

This clonotype has ten or more counts. The chain joins TRBV12-3 or TRBV12-4 to TRBJ2-5, with D tentatively TRBD2 (6 bases). Between the trimmed V and J ends, which lost 2 bases and 1 base, there was a span of 8 bases. CDR3 size: 14 residues. The CDR3 DNA follows: TGTGCCAGCAGTTTAATCGGGGGCCAAGAGACCCAGTACTTC. Its protein is CASSLIGGQETQYF.

The chain has TRBV6-6 and TRBJ2-7; possible D gene TRBD1, 6 bases. This CDR3 has 14 residues. The germline V gene has CDR1 MNHNY and CDR2 SVGAGI (reference sequence). V was pared by 4 bases and J by 1 base, with 11 bases between. In DNA form, the CDR3 reads TGTGCCAGCAGTTCCGACGGACAGTCCTACGAGCAGTACTTC. This translates into CASSSDGQSYEQYF.

This clonotype was detected ten times or more. The chain's CDR3 is CASSYSIPSGGVGYNEQFF. CDR3 bases: TGTGCCAGCAGTTACTCGATTCCCAGCGGGGGGGTTGGCTACAATGAGCAGTTCTTC. The chain combines TRBV6-6 with TRBJ2-1; 10 nucleotides align to TRBD2. Germline V CDR1 and CDR2: MNHNY, SVGAGI (reference sequence). The V and J ends lost 0 bases and 3 bases, in that order; junction bases with no gene match: 11. This CDR3 has 19 residues.

The chain employs TRBV20-1 and TRBJ2-1; TRBD1 is a possible D gene (7 bases). CDR3 length equals 14 residues. Trimming left V 5 bases short and J 9 bases short, with 20 bases between. Germline-derived CDR1 and CDR2 are DFQATT and SNEGSKA (reference sequence). This CDR3 is CSAHRRGAIAEQFF. The CDR3, as DNA: TGCAGTGCTCATCGCAGGGGGGCAATCGCTGAGCAGTTCTTC.

On this clonotype itself: A clone one base away is much larger, so this may be a read error. This chain joins TRBV12-3 or TRBV12-4 and TRBJ1-2; D may be TRBD1 (5 bases). The CDR3 contains 16 residues. CDR3 sequence reads: CASSPRGLQANYGHTF. The CDR3 bases are TGTGCCAGCAGTCCGAGGGGTTTGCAGGCTAACTATGGCCACACCTTC.

At least ten counts were recorded for this clonotype. V gene TRBV6-2 or TRBV6-3 combines with J gene TRBJ1-6, with 10 bases lining up with TRBD1. This CDR3 spans 15 amino acids. J was trimmed by 7 bases and V by 5 bases; bases with no gene match: 5. The germline V gene encodes CDR1 MNHEY and CDR2 SVGEGT. CDR3 in amino acids: CASSIPGQGNSPLHF. The DNA of the CDR3 is TGTGCCAGCAGTATTCCGGGACAGGGGAATTCACCCCTCCACTTT.

In its sample, this clonotype was seen a few times. V and J are TRBV3-1 and TRBJ2-1, with TRBD2 matching 13 bases. The CDR3 covers 13 residues. Germline V CDR1 and CDR2: LGHDT, YNNKEL (reference sequence). V was pared by 10 bases and J by 12 bases, with 9 bases of the junction left unmatched. In nucleotides, the CDR3 is TGTGCCACCGCGGGACTAGCGGGGCGTGGGCAGTTCTTC. This translates into CATAGLAGRGQFF.

The chain recombines TRBV29-1 with TRBJ2-5, with TRBD1 identical over 7 bases. The DNA matches TRBJ2-7 better at its end, which makes the J call doubtful. CDR1 is SQVTM, CDR2 ANQGSEA, per germline. The CDR3 runs to 13 residues. The CDR3 here is CSAPQGDKYEQYF. The CDR3 bases are TGCAGCGCACCCCAGGGGGACAAATACGAGCAGTACTTC.

This clonotype was observed at least ten times. The chain has TRBV29-1 and TRBJ2-6, with D uncertain. Germline CDR1 reads SQVTM; CDR2 reads ANQGSEA. Between the trimmed V and J ends, which lost 5 bases and 8 bases, there was a span of 10 bases. The CDR3 extends over 12 amino acids. The CDR3 protein is CSVTIGTNVLTF. The CDR3 DNA sequence: TGCAGCGTTACCATAGGGACCAACGTCCTGACTTTC. Drawing the rest from reference TRBV29-1 and TRBJ2-6, the complete variable domain is SAVISQKPSRDICQRGTSLTIQCQVDSQVTMMFWYRQQPGQSLTLIATANQGSEATYESGFVIDKFPISRPNLTFSTLTVSNMSPEDSSIYLCSVTIGTNVLTFGAGSRLTVL.

This clonotype has a count of ten or more. This chain connects TRBV7-2 to TRBJ2-7; no firm D call. Germline CDR1 is SGHTA and CDR2 is FQGNSA. Trimming pared 2 bases from V and 3 bases from J, leaving 8 bases between. The CDR3 spans 13 residues. CDR3 sequence: CASSLSVDYEQYF. In DNA, the CDR3 is TGTGCCAGCAGCTTATCGGTGGACTACGAGCAGTACTTC.

This clonotype has just one count. The junction differs from germline at one of its ends, possibly a read error. The V and J genes are TRBV7-2 and TRBJ1-5; D unresolved. CDR1 and CDR2 from the germline V gene are SGHTA and FQGNSA. The CDR3 has 15 residues. CDR3 sequence reads: CASSLDYGWNRPQHF. The CDR3 region has the DNA TGTGCCAGCAGCTTAGATTACGGCTGGAATCGGCCCCAGCATTTT.

This clonotype has only a few counts. The junction shows a germline mismatch at one end, possibly a read error. The chain is built from TRBV12-3 or TRBV12-4 and TRBJ2-2; no clear D gene. The CDR3 extends over 13 amino acids. In DNA form, the CDR3 reads TGTGCCAGCACTTTAGGTCAAACCGGGGAGCTGTTTTTT. This translates into CASTLGQTGELFF.

In its sample, this clonotype was seen a few times. This sequence joins TRBV5-1 and TRBJ1-1; perhaps TRBD1 as D (6 bases). The V gene lost 1 base and the J gene lost 1 base, with 11 bases spanning the gap. CDR1 SGHRS and CDR2 YFSETQ come from the germline V gene. This CDR3 region has 15 residues. The CDR3 is CASSLSGGPNTEAFF. Here the CDR3 DNA reads TGCGCCAGCAGCTTGTCTGGGGGGCCGAACACTGAAGCTTTCTTT.

About this clonotype: One base away lies a much larger clone, so this may be a sequencing read error. The chain is built from TRBV14 and TRBJ2-4; D not certain. The J call may be in error: the DNA end matches TRBJ2-5 better. This CDR3 comprises 14 residues. The germline gives CDR1 SGHDN, CDR2 FVKESK. Here the CDR3 DNA reads TGTGCCAGCAGCCCCGCCATCTACGCCGAGACCCAGTACTTC. It codes for CASSPAIYAETQYF.

This clonotype was observed at least ten times. The gene calls are TRBV2 and TRBJ2-6; 12 bases are a match to TRBD1. CDR1 is SNHLY and CDR2 is FYNNEI in the germline V gene. The V and J ends lost 3 bases and 2 bases, in that order; junction bases with no gene match: 8. This CDR3 is built from 19 residues. The CDR3 region is CASSDAPGQGAAGANVLTF. The DNA of the CDR3 is TGTGCCAGCAGTGACGCCCCGGGACAGGGGGCAGCTGGGGCCAACGTCCTGACTTTC.

Turning to this clonotype: Since a much larger clone is just one base distant, this may be a read error. The genes are TRBV4-3 and TRBJ2-5; 7 nucleotides agree with TRBD1. The CDR3 is 15 residues long. Germline V lookup: CDR1 LGHNA, CDR2 YSLEER. With 3 bases clipped from V and 4 bases from J, the junction kept 8 bases outside the gene matches. The CDR3 bases are TGCGCCAGCAGCCAGATACAGGGGATTGGAGAGACCCAGTACTTC. This codes for CASSQIQGIGETQYF.